The clone carrying this T cell receptor (beta chain) came up once. Additional DNA sequences in this sample encode the identical CDR3. The record originates from a study of PD-L1 blockade in urothelial cancer. The CDR3 is made up of 14 amino acids. CDR1 and CDR2 (germline): KGHSH, LQKENI. With 3 bases clipped from V and 7 bases from J, the junction kept 5 bases outside the gene matches. The assay was immunoSEQ multiplex PCR, and TCRdb's table has in-frame clones only and misses some. The table records around 56,000 clones, roughly 84% of them present only once. The chain uses TRBV18 and TRBJ2-1; 8 positions agree with TRBD2. The source is a man aged 50-59 years with urothelial cancer. Specimen: PBMCs, collected around atezolizumab (anti-PD-L1) treatment. DNA for the CDR3: TGTGCCAGCTCACCTAGCGGGACGGCAAATGAGCAGTTCTTC. This encodes CASSPSGTANEQFF.